This T cell receptor beta chain is from a study of T cells in Graves' hyperthyroidism and ophthalmopathy. The PBMCs studied were ones that came from 8 to 10 ml fresh peripheral blood. This clonotype was observed many times. Its antigen is not known. Study-wide results and limits: Researchers report that a 13 V-J model separated ophthalmopathy from stable hyperthyroidism.

The TCR beta CDR3 regions underwent amplification using RNA transcripts as the source. RT-PCR in the first round (using the HTBI primer set) targeted the TCR CDR3. Each CDR3 protein is one row after TCRdb ran MiXCR on the multiplex PCR reads. Of about 590,000 distinct CDR3 sequences detected, around 14% appear once; the ten largest clones hold roughly 7%. Germline values: CDR1 SQVTM, CDR2 ANQGSEA. The CDR3 consists of 14 residues. The ends were cut back, 4 bases at V and 2 bases at J, with 12 bases in the middle. The chain combines TRBV29-1 with TRBJ2-1, with D tentatively TRBD1 (5 bases). The receptor was isolated from a young woman with Graves' ophthalmopathy. The specimen sequenced was blood. This chain's CDR3 is CSVGGRNAYNEQFF. Written as DNA, the CDR3 is TGCAGCGTTGGGGGCAGGAATGCCTACAATGAGCAGTTCTTC.